This record concerns one TCR beta chain sequence. The sample comes from a study of blood T cell repertoires in COVID-19. On the study more broadly: Spain, Italy and the United States supplied samples that represented acute and convalescent COVID-19. Sample material is recorded as cDNA or gDNA derived from T cells, B-cell-depleted T cells, or PBMCs.

Method: immunoSEQ multiplex PCR; TCRdb's copy keeps in-frame clones and lacks some. There are hundreds of thousands of clones in the sample; 70% to 90% occur only once, and under 0.3% lies in the top ten. Germline V gene data show CDR1 as SGHRS and CDR2 as YFSETQ. The V end lost 5 bases, the J end lost 4 bases, and 16 bases lay between the germline ends. This CDR3 has 14 residues. This sequence joins TRBV5-1 and TRBJ2-7, with D perhaps TRBD1 (6 bases). The sample was peripheral blood. The origin of this receptor is a young woman with acute or convalescent COVID-19. The CDR3: CASRPRDNPYEQYF. The CDR3, as DNA: TGCGCCAGCAGACCTCGGGACAATCCTTACGAGCAGTACTTC.